Listed below are T cell receptor beta chains from one sample, sequenced in a study of blood T cell repertoires in COVID-19. The assay was immunoSEQ multiplex PCR, and TCRdb's table has in-frame clones only and misses some. This sample has roughly 80,000 clones, with less than 90% found just once. Sequencing was performed on peripheral blood. These receptors all come from a man aged 55 to 69 with active or convalescent COVID-19. Each CDR3 is given with its conserved first and last residue. Fields, in order: V gene, D gene, clone size, J gene, CDR3 protein, CDR3 DNA. The D gene is left open where the match is weak. A clone size is listed for some rows: how often the clone was seen (once, few, many), or a class if it is expanded.

>TRBV7-9|NA|once|TRBJ2-5
CASSPRRQARETQYF
TGTGCCAGCAGCCCAAGAAGACAGGCCCGAGAGACCCAGTACTTC
>TRBV5-4|TRBD1|NA|TRBJ1-2
CASSLSGGHYGYTF
TGTGCCAGCAGCTTGTCAGGGGGGCACTATGGCTACACCTTC
>TRBV6-5|NA|NA|TRBJ2-7
CASSPPGLEQYF
TGTGCCAGCAGTCCCCCGGGACTCGAGCAGTACTTC
>TRBV7-2|TRBD2|few|TRBJ2-3
CASSWVGLAADTQYF
TGTGCCAGCAGCTGGGTGGGGCTAGCGGCAGATACGCAGTATTTT
>TRBV10-3|NA|NA|TRBJ2-2
CASAGLIGFGTGELFF
TGTGCCAGCGCGGGTTTAATAGGGTTCGGCACCGGGGAGCTGTTTTTT
>TRBV27|TRBD1|once|TRBJ2-3
CATWTGTFFADTQYF
TGTGCCACCTGGACAGGGACATTTTTCGCAGATACGCAGTATTTT
>TRBV10-3|NA|NA|TRBJ2-7
CAISPGLQVTYEQYF
TGTGCCATCAGTCCGGGACTCCAAGTAACCTACGAGCAGTACTTC
>TRBV7-2|NA|few|TRBJ2-3
CASSLSVGFTDTQYF
TGTGCCAGCAGCCTATCCGTCGGGTTCACAGATACGCAGTATTTT
>TRBV19|TRBD1|NA|TRBJ2-1
CASILQGAGNEQFF
TGTGCCAGTATACTACAGGGGGCTGGGAATGAGCAGTTCTTC
>TRBV20-1|NA|NA|TRBJ1-2
CSASGGGGNYGYTF
TGCAGTGCTAGTGGGGGAGGCGGGAACTATGGCTACACCTTC
>TRBV6-5|TRBD2|NA|TRBJ2-7
CASSPREGSYEQYF
TGTGCCAGCAGCCCCAGGGAGGGCTCCTACGAGCAGTACTTC
>TRBV4-3|TRBD1|NA|TRBJ1-2
CASSQDVHNRGDGYTF
TGCGCCAGCAGCCAAGATGTCCACAACAGGGGCGACGGCTACACCTTC
>TRBV7-8|TRBD2|NA|TRBJ2-4
CASSLTVLAGGGQAKNIQYF
TGTGCCAGCAGCTTAACGGTACTAGCGGGGGGCGGTCAAGCCAAAAACATTCAGTACTTC
>TRBV5-4|NA|once|TRBJ2-7
CASSSGGRQSGFLYEQYF
TGTGCCAGCAGCTCCGGGGGAAGGCAATCAGGCTTTCTCTACGAGCAGTACTTC
>TRBV6-6|TRBD1|NA|TRBJ2-2
CASSGTGVPGELFF
TGTGCCAGCAGCGGGACAGGGGTCCCCGGGGAGCTGTTTTTT
>TRBV5-8|TRBD1|NA|TRBJ2-7
CASTDGQGREQYF
TGTGCCAGCACTGATGGACAGGGGAGGGAGCAGTACTTC
>TRBV7-2|TRBD1|NA|TRBJ2-1
CASSFGTGPYNEQFF
TGTGCCAGCAGCTTCGGGACAGGGCCCTACAATGAGCAGTTCTTC
>TRBV2|TRBD2|NA|TRBJ2-3
CASKAQRGSTDTQYF
TGTGCCAGCAAAGCCCAGCGGGGGAGCACAGATACGCAGTATTTT
>TRBV2|TRBD2|NA|TRBJ2-3
CASIGARATGTNTDTQYF
TGTGCCAGCATCGGTGCCCGGGCCACCGGGACTAACACAGATACGCAGTATTTT
>TRBV7-2|TRBD2|NA|TRBJ2-1
CASSLFLAASGGEQFF
TGTGCCAGCAGCTTATTTCTCGCGGCTAGCGGGGGGGAGCAGTTCTTC
>TRBV4-1|TRBD1|NA|TRBJ2-5
CASSRSRDRGHGETQYF
TGCGCCAGCAGCCGGTCCCGGGACAGGGGGCATGGAGAGACCCAGTACTTC
>TRBV6-2/TRBV6-3|NA|NA|TRBJ1-1
CASSSHRVRDTEAFF
TGTGCCAGCAGTTCTCACAGGGTCCGGGACACTGAAGCTTTCTTT
>TRBV10-3|NA|few|TRBJ1-1
CAISEGIALNTEAFF
TGTGCCATCAGTGAGGGCATAGCTTTGAACACTGAAGCTTTCTTT
>TRBV27|NA|NA|TRBJ1-2
CASSSSQVKSYGYTF
TGTGCCAGCAGTTCCTCCCAGGTCAAGAGCTATGGCTACACCTTC
>TRBV3-1/TRBV3-2|TRBD1|few|TRBJ2-7
CASSQDNRGTGEYEQYF
TGTGCCAGCAGCCAAGATAACAGGGGGACAGGTGAATACGAGCAGTACTTC
>TRBV15|TRBD2|NA|TRBJ2-7
CATSRGGGGSYEQYF
TGTGCCACCAGCAGAGGGGGGGGTGGCTCCTACGAGCAGTACTTC
>TRBV18|NA|NA|TRBJ1-2
CASSLTDRSRPYGYTF
TGTGCCAGCTCACTAACAGACAGGTCTCGACCTTATGGCTACACCTTC
>TRBV7-9|NA|NA|TRBJ1-5
CASSLTDQPQHF
TGTGCCAGCAGCTTAACAGATCAGCCCCAGCATTTT
>TRBV11-3|NA|NA|TRBJ2-2
CASSSQDRFTGELFF
TGTGCCAGCAGCTCCCAAGACAGATTCACCGGGGAGCTGTTTTTT
>TRBV6-1|NA|NA|TRBJ2-3
CASSEGGTDTQYF
TGTGCCAGCAGTGAAGGAGGGACAGATACGCAGTATTTT
>TRBV28|TRBD2|NA|TRBJ2-5
CASSSGLAGAETQYF
TGTGCCAGCAGTTCCGGACTAGCGGGGGCGGAGACCCAGTACTTC
>TRBV9|NA|few|TRBJ2-2
CASSSQGQTTGELFF
TGTGCCAGCAGCTCCCAGGGACAAACAACCGGGGAGCTGTTTTTT
>TRBV6-6|NA|NA|TRBJ1-5
CASSYSASNQPQHF
TGTGCCAGCAGTTACTCAGCAAGCAATCAGCCCCAGCATTTT
>TRBV7-3|TRBD1|NA|TRBJ2-5
CASRPTGTGGETQYF
TGTGCCAGCAGGCCCACCGGGACAGGGGGGGAGACCCAGTACTTC
>TRBV10-3|NA|NA|TRBJ1-1
CAISESTVNTEAFF
TGTGCCATCAGTGAGTCAACGGTGAACACTGAAGCTTTCTTT
>TRBV3-1/TRBV3-2|TRBD1|NA|TRBJ2-7
CASSQASGQAYEQYF
TGTGCCAGCAGCCAAGCTTCGGGACAGGCCTACGAGCAGTACTTC
>TRBV9|NA|NA|TRBJ2-5
CASSPKPQGPQETQYF
TGTGCCAGCAGCCCCAAACCACAGGGCCCTCAAGAGACCCAGTACTTC
>TRBV5-1|NA|NA|TRBJ1-1
CASSLGGAQRSAFF
TGCGCCAGCAGCTTGGGGGGCGCGCAAAGGTCGGCTTTCTTT
>TRBV6-5|NA|NA|TRBJ1-6
CASIIKEGPNSPLHF
TGTGCCAGCATTATTAAGGAGGGCCCTAATTCACCCCTCCACTTT
>TRBV14|NA|NA|TRBJ1-6
CASSQVSWQGLGSYNSPLHF
TGTGCCAGCAGCCAAGTTTCGTGGCAGGGCCTCGGGTCCTATAATTCACCCCTCCACTTT
>TRBV7-8|TRBD1|NA|TRBJ1-4
CASSFNRGSVEKLFF
TGTGCCAGCAGCTTTAACAGGGGATCGGTTGAAAAACTGTTTTTT
>TRBV5-1|NA|NA|TRBJ1-6
CASSDGDYNSPLHF
TGCGCCAGCAGCGACGGGGACTATAATTCACCCCTCCACTTT
>TRBV7-2|NA|NA|TRBJ1-2
CASSLAVPDGYTF
TGTGCCAGCAGCTTAGCCGTGCCAGATGGCTACACCTTC